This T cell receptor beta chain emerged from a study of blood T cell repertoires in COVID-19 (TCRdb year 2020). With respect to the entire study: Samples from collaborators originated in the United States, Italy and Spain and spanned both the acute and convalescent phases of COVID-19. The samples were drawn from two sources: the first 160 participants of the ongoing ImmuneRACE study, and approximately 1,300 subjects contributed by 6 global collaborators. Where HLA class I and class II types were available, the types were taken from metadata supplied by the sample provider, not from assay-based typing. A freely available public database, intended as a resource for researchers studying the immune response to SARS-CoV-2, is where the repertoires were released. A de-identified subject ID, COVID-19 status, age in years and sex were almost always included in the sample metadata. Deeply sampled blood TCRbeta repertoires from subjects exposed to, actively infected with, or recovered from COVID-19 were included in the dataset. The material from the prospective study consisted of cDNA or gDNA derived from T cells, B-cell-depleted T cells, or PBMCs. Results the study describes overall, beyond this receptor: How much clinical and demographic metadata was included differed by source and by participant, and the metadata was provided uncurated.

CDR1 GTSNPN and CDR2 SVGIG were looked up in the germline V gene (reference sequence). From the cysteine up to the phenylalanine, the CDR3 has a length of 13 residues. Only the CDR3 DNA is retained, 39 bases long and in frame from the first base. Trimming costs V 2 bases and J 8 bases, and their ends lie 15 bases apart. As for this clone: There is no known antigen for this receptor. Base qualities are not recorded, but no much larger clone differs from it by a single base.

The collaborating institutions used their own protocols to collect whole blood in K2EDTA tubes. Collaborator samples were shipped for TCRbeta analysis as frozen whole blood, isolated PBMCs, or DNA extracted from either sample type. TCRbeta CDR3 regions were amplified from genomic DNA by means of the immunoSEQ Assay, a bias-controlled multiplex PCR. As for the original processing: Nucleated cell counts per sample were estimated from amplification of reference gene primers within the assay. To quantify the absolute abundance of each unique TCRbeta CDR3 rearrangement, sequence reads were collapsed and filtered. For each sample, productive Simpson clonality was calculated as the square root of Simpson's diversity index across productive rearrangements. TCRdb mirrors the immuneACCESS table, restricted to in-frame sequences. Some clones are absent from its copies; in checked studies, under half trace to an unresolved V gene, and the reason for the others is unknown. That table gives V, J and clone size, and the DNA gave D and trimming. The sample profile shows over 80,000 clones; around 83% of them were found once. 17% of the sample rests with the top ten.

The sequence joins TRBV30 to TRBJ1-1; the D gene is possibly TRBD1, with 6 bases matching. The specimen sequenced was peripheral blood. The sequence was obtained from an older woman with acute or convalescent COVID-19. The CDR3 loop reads CAWSRGGLIEAFF. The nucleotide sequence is TGTGCCTGGAGTAGGGGGGGGCTCATCGAAGCTTTCTTT.